This entry is about one T cell receptor beta chain. 60 Vbeta and 13 Jbeta primers were used in PCR. Only in-frame clones appear in the TCRdb table, and some are missing; sequencing was by immunoSEQ multiplex PCR. The profile shows 55,000 to 65,000 clones, approximately 83% of them singletons. This sample is part of a study of cytomegalovirus exposure and HLA in healthy donors. The germline gives CDR1 SGHAT, CDR2 FQNNGV. The CDR3 extends over 16 amino acids. V lost 5 bases, J lost 1 base, and 10 bases stayed unmatched. V gene TRBV11-2 combines with J gene TRBJ2-7; 8 bases fit TRBD1. The material sequenced was PBMCs. The receptor was derived from a female donor in good health and CMV-seronegative. The CDR3 sequence: CASSAMAGGPSYEQYF. The CDR3 DNA reads TGTGCCAGCAGCGCCATGGCAGGGGGCCCATCCTACGAGCAGTACTTC.